The next 21 T cell receptor beta chains were all read from a single sample in a study of blood T cell repertoires in COVID-19. Assay used: immunoSEQ multiplex PCR; TCRdb lists only in-frame clones, some missing. The table records 120,000 or so clones, more than 60% of them present only once. The sequenced material came from peripheral blood. These receptors all stem from a man aged 65 to 85 with acute or convalescent COVID-19.

The gene calls are TRBV10-3 and TRBJ2-3, with 9 bases that match TRBD2. The germline V gene has CDR1 ENHRY and CDR2 SYGVKD. V was pared by 5 bases and J by 1 base, with 1 base of the junction left unmatched. This CDR3 comprises 14 residues. CDR3 sequence: CAISQRGGTDTQYF. CDR3 nucleotide sequence: TGTGCCATCAGTCAGCGGGGGGGCACAGATACGCAGTATTTT.

The chain employs TRBV10-3 and TRBJ1-1; D is unresolved. Germline V gene sequence: CDR1 ENHRY, CDR2 SYGVKD. V lost 1 base and J 4 bases, leaving 13 bases between the germline ends. The CDR3 extends over 15 amino acids. The CDR3 nucleotides read TGTGCCATCAGTGAGTATGAGGCGGGGAGCACTGAAGCTTTCTTT. It specifies CAISEYEAGSTEAFF.

The chain couples TRBV27 to TRBJ2-7, with 11 positions matching TRBD2. This CDR3 is 17 amino acids long. The germline V gene has CDR1 MNHEY and CDR2 SMNVEV (reference sequence). V trimming: 3 bases; J trimming: 1 base; junction bases outside the gene matches: 8. Written as DNA, the CDR3 is TGTGCCAGCAGTTTGCGGCTAGCGGGGGGTTATTCCTACGAGCAGTACTTC. Its protein is CASSLRLAGGYSYEQYF.

In this sample, this clone turned up once. J is TRBJ1-4 and V is TRBV7-2, with a tentative D call TRBD1 (6 bases). The CDR3 totals 13 residues. The germline V gene encodes CDR1 SGHTA and CDR2 FQGNSA. V was trimmed by 2 bases and J by 6 bases, leaving 7 bases between them. CDR3 nucleotides: TGTGCCAGCAGCTTATGGACAGATGAAAAACTGTTTTTT. It is translated as CASSLWTDEKLFF.

The chain employs TRBV4-3 and TRBJ1-2; 7 nucleotides line up with TRBD1. The CDR3 is 17 amino acids. J was trimmed by 4 bases and V by 3 bases; bases with no gene match: 14. Germline V gives CDR1 LGHNA, CDR2 YSLEER. The CDR3 coding sequence is TGCGCCAGCAGCCAGGCGAACGGACAGGCCCGCATCTATGGCTACACCTTC. Encoded protein: CASSQANGQARIYGYTF.

The chain is built from TRBV18 and TRBJ1-5, with TRBD1 matching over 7 bases. The CDR3 loop spans 13 amino acids. V shed 6 bases and J 4 bases; nucleotides not matched to a gene: 3. The V gene's germline CDR1 is KGHSH and CDR2 LQKENI. The CDR3 nucleotides are TGTGCCAGCTCGCGGGACAGTAATCAGCCCCAGCATTTT. Its protein product is CASSRDSNQPQHF.

V and J are TRBV18 and TRBJ2-1, with 12 nucleotides matching TRBD1. The germline V gene encodes CDR1 KGHSH and CDR2 LQKENI. The V segment lost 3 bases and the J segment 6 bases; nucleotides outside the gene matches: 6. CDR3 size: 16 residues. The CDR3 here is CASSPIGTGGSNEQFF. CDR3 DNA sequence: TGTGCCAGCTCACCGATCGGGACAGGGGGCTCCAATGAGCAGTTCTTC.

The CDR3 DNA is TGTGCCAGCAGCTTACAACAGGGAGCCCTGTACGAGCAGTACTTC. Protein product: CASSLQQGALYEQYF. The chain carries TRBV7-2 and TRBJ2-7; TRBD1 might be the D (6 bases). Between the trimmed V and J ends, which lost 2 bases and 4 bases, there was a span of 15 bases. CDR1 SGHTA and CDR2 FQGNSA come from the germline V gene. CDR3 length: 15 residues. The full variable domain, rest sourced from reference TRBV7-2 and TRBJ2-7, is GAGVSQSPSNKVTEKGKDVELRCDPISGHTALYWYRQSLGQGLEFLIYFQGNSAPDKSGLPSDRFSAERTGGSVSTLTIQRTQQEDSAVYLCASSLQQGALYEQYFGPGTRLTVT.

The V call is TRBV11-3, the J call TRBJ1-3; possible D gene TRBD1, 5 bases. The V gene's germline CDR1 is SGHNT and CDR2 YENEEA. The CDR3 spans 13 residues. The ends were cut back, 5 bases at V and 7 bases at J, with 12 bases in the middle. CDR3 in DNA: TGTGCCAGCAGCGACAGCCTCTGGAACACCATATATTTT. Residues: CASSDSLWNTIYF.

This chain uses TRBV18 with TRBJ1-4, with D possibly being TRBD1 (6 bases). The CDR3 extends over 15 amino acids. V dropped 3 bases and J dropped 0 bases, with 8 bases sitting between them. CDR1 and CDR2 from the germline V gene are KGHSH and LQKENI. The CDR3 sequence is CASSPTGSTNEKLFF. The CDR3 bases are TGTGCCAGCTCACCGACAGGATCAACTAATGAAAAACTGTTTTTT.

This clone was recorded only once. The chain uses TRBV6-2 or TRBV6-3 and TRBJ1-5; D remains ambiguous. Germline V gene sequence: CDR1 MNHEY, CDR2 SVGEGT. Trimming cost V 3 bases and J 7 bases, with 10 bases left between them. CDR3 length: 13 residues. The CDR3 is CASSYSGPQPQHF. The CDR3 DNA sequence: TGTGCCAGCAGTTATAGCGGCCCCCAGCCCCAGCATTTT.

As to this clone: Other nucleotide sequences from this sample produce the same CDR3. This rearrangement joins TRBV19 to TRBJ1-4, with 7 nucleotides matching TRBD1. Germline V CDR1 and CDR2: LNHDA, SQIVND (reference sequence). The CDR3 has 15 residues. Trimming removed 3 bases from V and 1 base from J; junction bases left unmatched: 2. The CDR3 reads CASSIHRGTNEKLFF. The DNA of the CDR3 is TGTGCCAGTAGTATTCACAGGGGAACTAATGAAAAACTGTTTTTT.

This clone was seen only once. This chain links TRBV6-2 or TRBV6-3 with TRBJ2-3; TRBD2 matches at 8 bases. The CDR3 is 17 residues long. V was pared by 3 bases and J by 0 bases, with 8 bases of the junction left unmatched. The germline CDR1 and CDR2 sequences are MNHEY and SVGEGT. This CDR3 reads CASSYRLLAGSTDTQYF. The CDR3 DNA reads TGTGCCAGCAGTTATAGATTATTAGCGGGGAGCACAGATACGCAGTATTTT.

This clone was counted between two and nine times. The rearrangement links TRBV4-3 to TRBJ2-1; the match to TRBD2 covers 15 bases. Germline assignment: CDR1 LGHNA and CDR2 YSLEER. The trim removed 1 base at V and 9 bases at J, leaving 7 bases unmatched. The CDR3 sequence is 17 residues long. Here the CDR3 reads CASSQGAGLAGGIEQFF. CDR3 nucleotide sequence: TGCGCCAGCAGCCAAGGCGCGGGACTAGCGGGGGGAATTGAGCAGTTCTTC.

V gene TRBV19 combines with J gene TRBJ2-4; TRBD2 matches at 7 bases. This CDR3 region has 14 residues. The germline CDR1 and CDR2 sequences are LNHDA and SQIVND (reference sequence). After removal of 5 bases from V and 6 bases from J, the junction contained 7 bases not matched to a gene. CDR3 sequence: CASSSQGGRNIQYF. The CDR3 DNA reads TGTGCCAGTAGTTCCCAGGGAGGGAGAAACATTCAGTACTTC. The full variable domain, with the rest looked up from reference TRBV19 and TRBJ2-4, is DGGITQSPKYLFRKEGQNVTLSCEQNLNHDAMYWYRQDPGQGLRLIYYSQIVNDFQKGDIAEGYSVSREKKESFPLTVTSAQKNPTAFYLCASSSQGGRNIQYFGAGTRLSVL.

The chain couples TRBV25-1 to TRBJ2-3, with D tentatively TRBD2 (5 bases). The germline V gene encodes CDR1 MGHDK and CDR2 SYGVNS. The CDR3 length is 16 residues. V was clipped by 0 bases and J by 2 bases, with 12 bases between them. The CDR3 protein is CASSEYEGTITDTQYF. The CDR3 DNA reads as TGTGCCAGCAGTGAATATGAGGGAACAATCACAGATACGCAGTATTTT. Based on the CDR3 plus reference TRBV25-1 and TRBJ2-3, the full variable domain is EADIYQTPRYLVIGTGKKITLECSQTMGHDKMYWYQQDPGMELHLIHYSYGVNSTEKGDLSSESTVSRIRTEHFPLTLESARPSHTSQYLCASSEYEGTITDTQYFGPGTRLTVL.

The V gene is TRBV3-1 (or the pseudogene TRBV3-2), the J gene TRBJ2-5; perhaps TRBD2 as D (5 bases). The germline gives CDR1 LGHDT, CDR2 YNNKEL (reference sequence). CDR3 length equals 12 residues. The V gene lost 1 base and the J gene lost 5 bases, with 5 bases spanning the gap. CDR3 sequence reads: CASSQAGETQYF. CDR3 nucleotide sequence: TGTGCCAGCAGCCAAGCGGGGGAGACCCAGTACTTC.

The chain recombines TRBV23-1 with TRBJ1-1; 12 nucleotides align to TRBD1. TRBV23-1 is labeled an ORF, and its function is uncertain. The CDR3 runs to 17 residues. V lost 0 bases, J lost 4 bases, and 6 bases stayed unmatched. CDR3 loop: CASSQSGPGQGATEAFF. In nucleotides, the CDR3 is TGCGCCAGCAGTCAATCGGGGCCGGGACAGGGGGCCACTGAAGCTTTCTTT.

This clone was found a few times. The rearrangement links TRBV27 to TRBJ1-2, with TRBD1 matching over 7 bases. Germline V lookup: CDR1 MNHEY, CDR2 SMNVEV (reference sequence). The V gene end was trimmed by 6 bases and the J gene end by 8 bases; junction bases not matched to a gene: 12. The CDR3 has 14 residues. The CDR3 sequence: CASSRDRTGGGYTF. The CDR3 DNA reads TGTGCCAGCAGCCGGGACAGAACAGGCGGGGGCTACACCTTC.

The genes are TRBV10-3 and TRBJ1-6; D unresolved. The CDR3 is 16 amino acids. The germline CDR1 and CDR2 sequences are ENHRY and SYGVKD. V lost 6 bases, J lost 6 bases, and 18 bases lay in between. CDR3 coding DNA: TGTGCCATCAGGAGCGGTGGGATTCGTTTTAATTCACCCCTCCACTTT. This gives the protein CAIRSGGIRFNSPLHF.

This chain connects TRBV11-3 to TRBJ1-6, with TRBD1 identical over 9 bases. This CDR3 contains 16 residues. From germline, CDR1 is SGHNT and CDR2 YENEEA. The junction had 11 bases not matched to a gene; V was cut back by 4 bases and J by 10 bases. The CDR3 loop reads CASSSGGGTGSSPLHF. CDR3 DNA: TGTGCCAGCAGCTCAGGGGGTGGGACAGGGAGCTCACCCCTCCACTTT.